This T cell receptor (beta chain) derives from a study of CD8 T cells in Susac syndrome. Study-wide context: Susac syndrome patients were untreated, on corticosteroids with some adding intravenous immunoglobulin, or on intravenous immunoglobulin only.

Findings of the study overall: It was acknowledged in the study that the number of individuals who were included in its TCR sequencing and HLA analysis was relatively small.

CD8+ and CD4+ T cells taken from blood had their TCR beta sequenced. Germline CDR1 is LGHNA and CDR2 is YNFKEQ. Trimming removed 1 base from V and 5 bases from J, with 12 bases in between. The CDR3 loop spans 14 amino acids. Reverse transcription of roughly 0.5 to 1 ug RNA was performed with random hexamers. TCRdb fed the immunoSEQ multiplex PCR reads into MiXCR, producing one record per CDR3 protein. The data show about 120,000 distinct CDR3 sequences, around 94% seen once. Concerning this clonotype itself: The antigen remains unidentified.

The J gene is TRBJ2-7, the V gene TRBV4-2; a weak D match, TRBD2 (6 bases). Specimen: CD8+ T cells from PBMCs. The source of this sequence is a human donor with Susac syndrome. The CDR3: CASSQGWGGDEQYF. The DNA of the CDR3 is TGTGCCAGCAGCCAAGGCTGGGGCGGGGACGAGCAGTACTTC.